These 24 T cell receptor beta chains were all obtained from the same sample, sequenced in a study of T cell clonotyping in hematopoietic cell transplantation. The sample's time point: recipient sample about 28 days before transplant, after cytoreduction. Profiled with immunoSEQ multiplex PCR; TCRdb holds only in-frame clones, not every one. This table holds roughly 20,000 clones, around 88% found once. This material consisted of peripheral blood mononuclear cells, taken before stem cell transplant. Every receptor here comes from a man aged 50 to 60 with acute myeloid leukemia. Some clones in this sample may be carry-over from other donors' samples.

The J gene is TRBJ2-7, the V gene TRBV7-9; D remains ambiguous. V gave up 5 bases and J gave up 1 base, with 12 bases separating them. Germline V gene lookup returns CDR1 SEHNR and CDR2 FQNEAQ (reference sequence). This CDR3 is 14 amino acids long. This CDR3 is CASSAPVGSYEQYF. Written as DNA, the CDR3 is TGTGCCAGCAGCGCCCCGGTGGGATCCTACGAGCAGTACTTC.

There are a few counts of this clone. The chain combines TRBV7-2 with TRBJ2-5; 8 bases match TRBD2. Germline V gene data show CDR1 as SGHTA and CDR2 as FQGNSA. Germline trimming cut 7 bases from V and 4 bases from J; bases unmatched to any gene: 5. The length of the CDR3 is 13 residues. CDR3: CASNPGGAETQYF. The DNA of the CDR3 is TGTGCCAGCAACCCGGGGGGGGCAGAGACCCAGTACTTC. Supplemented by reference TRBV7-2 and TRBJ2-5, the full variable domain reads GAGVSQSPSNKVTEKGKDVELRCDPISGHTALYWYRQSLGQGLEFLIYFQGNSAPDKSGLPSDRFSAERTGGSVSTLTIQRTQQEDSAVYLCASNPGGAETQYFGPGTRLLVL.

V usage is TRBV6-1 and J usage is TRBJ1-2; 8 nucleotides match TRBD1. The CDR3 is 19 residues long. With V trimmed by 2 bases and J by 2 bases, 16 bases remained unmatched. Germline loops: CDR1 MNHNS, CDR2 SASEGT. The DNA of the CDR3 is TGTGCCAGCAGTGAATTCGCGACAGGGGTTTTCAGATCGAACTATGGCTACACCTTC. This gives the protein CASSEFATGVFRSNYGYTF.

The chain links TRBV5-1 to TRBJ1-1, with 7 bases that match TRBD1. CDR1 is SGHRS and CDR2 is YFSETQ in the germline V gene. This CDR3 spans 14 amino acids. With 4 bases clipped from V and 7 bases from J, the junction kept 10 bases outside the gene matches. The CDR3 DNA reads as TGCGCCAGCAGCGCCCGACAGGGAAGGGGTGAAGCTTTCTTT. It encodes CASSARQGRGEAFF.

This chain connects TRBV19 to TRBJ2-1; no clear D. The CDR3 totals 14 residues. Deletions cut 7 bases from V and 3 bases from J, with 13 bases between. Per the germline V gene, CDR1 is LNHDA and CDR2 is SQIVND (reference sequence). The CDR3 region is CASIGPMGYNEQFF. CDR3 DNA sequence: TGTGCCAGTATAGGGCCTATGGGCTACAATGAGCAGTTCTTC.

The chain has TRBV23-1 and TRBJ2-5, with D unresolved. TRBV23-1 is known as an ORF, though its function is uncertain. The CDR3 has 13 residues. Trimming stripped 7 bases from V and 7 bases from J, with 16 bases between. The CDR3 nucleotides read TGCGCCAGCACCTCGGACCACGGCGGGACCCAGTACTTC. It specifies CASTSDHGGTQYF.

CDR3 residues: CASSLAVTGRADTQYF. CDR3 in DNA: TGTGCCAGCAGCTTGGCAGTGACAGGGCGGGCAGATACGCAGTATTTT. This chain joins TRBV5-4 and TRBJ2-3, with 7 nucleotides matching TRBD1. V dropped 0 bases and J dropped 4; count of bases not matched to a gene: 8. There are 16 residues in the CDR3. The V gene's germline CDR1 is SGHNT and CDR2 YYREEE (reference sequence).

The V and J genes are TRBV7-6 and TRBJ2-5, with TRBD2 identical over 7 bases. This CDR3 contains 17 residues. The junction had 8 bases not matched to a gene; V was cut back by 0 bases and J by 1 base. Germline V gene lookup returns CDR1 SGHVS and CDR2 FNYEAQ. The CDR3 is CASSLALRRGFQETQYF. The CDR3 DNA is TGTGCCAGCAGCTTAGCGCTTCGGCGGGGGTTCCAAGAGACCCAGTACTTC.

The table lists this clone with a few counts. The V call is TRBV2, the J call TRBJ1-5; unclear D gene. CDR1 and CDR2 (germline): SNHLY, FYNNEI. The CDR3 loop spans 13 amino acids. V shed 5 bases and J shed 3 bases, with 8 bases lying between them. The CDR3 DNA follows: TGTGCCAGCAGTCTCAAGATCAATCAGCCCCAGCATTTT. This gives the protein CASSLKINQPQHF. The complete variable domain, with remaining parts taken from reference TRBV2 and TRBJ1-5, reads EPEVTQTPSHQVTQMGQEVILRCVPISNHLYFYWYRQILGQKVEFLVSFYNNEISEKSEIFDDQFSVERPDGSNFTLKIRSTKLEDSAMYFCASSLKINQPQHFGDGTRLSIL.

This chain connects TRBV13 to TRBJ1-2, with TRBD1 identical over 7 bases. V lost 5 bases to trimming and J lost 5 bases; unmatched junction nucleotides: 11. Germline CDR1 and CDR2: PRHDT and FYEKMQ (reference sequence). CDR3 length equals 15 residues. CDR3 in DNA: TGTGCCAGCAGCCATTATGACAGGGAAGCGTATGGCTACACCTTC. Translation: CASSHYDREAYGYTF.

Details on this clone: At one end, the junction sequence differs from germline, possibly due to a read error. The chain employs TRBV28 and TRBJ2-7; TRBD1 matches 9 bases. Germline V gene data show CDR1 as MDHEN and CDR2 as SYDVKM. This CDR3 comprises 12 residues. The CDR3 sequence: CASTTTRDRAIF. The CDR3 DNA follows: TGTGCCAGCACTACAACCCGGGACAGGGCTATCTTC.

CDR3 in DNA: TGCGCCAGCAGCTGGAGGGACAGGGTAGCTCCGGACACCGGGGAGCTGTTTTTT. Protein product: CASSWRDRVAPDTGELFF. V usage is TRBV5-1 and J usage is TRBJ2-2, with 9 bases fitting TRBD1. The CDR3 totals 18 residues. The J segment lost 3 bases and the V segment lost 3 bases, leaving 12 bases of the junction unmatched. Looked up from germline, CDR1 is SGHRS and CDR2 is YFSETQ.

In its sample, this clone is medium-sized (0.01 to 0.1%). The chain links TRBV19 to TRBJ1-1; D call uncertain. CDR1 and CDR2 (germline): LNHDA, SQIVND (reference sequence). This CDR3 spans 15 amino acids. V was pared by 5 bases and J by 0 bases, with 13 bases between. The CDR3 DNA is TGTGCCAGTAGTCTAACCCCAGCCTTGAACACTGAAGCTTTCTTT. Encoded protein: CASSLTPALNTEAFF.

The J gene is TRBJ1-2, the V gene TRBV7-2; D is perhaps TRBD1 (6 bases). The V gene lost 5 bases and the J gene lost 5 bases, with 15 bases spanning the gap. The CDR3 has 14 amino acids. The germline V gene encodes CDR1 SGHTA and CDR2 FQGNSA. The CDR3 is CASSPETGYYGYTF. CDR3 nucleotides: TGTGCCAGCAGCCCCGAAACAGGGTATTATGGCTACACCTTC.

The chain is built from TRBV4-1 and TRBJ2-1, with D possibly being TRBD2 (7 bases). V lost 1 base and J lost 7, with 20 bases in between. The CDR3 sequence is 17 residues long. Germline CDR1 and CDR2: MGHRA and YSYEKL. The CDR3 spells CASSQGWAAGAGNEQFF. As DNA, the CDR3 is TGCGCCAGCAGCCAAGGTTGGGCCGCGGGGGCCGGGAATGAGCAGTTCTTC.

CDR3 sequence (DNA): TGTGCCAGCAGTCCCATTACCCGGGATCAGCCCCAGCATTTT. It encodes CASSPITRDQPQHF. The chain joins TRBV27 to TRBJ1-5; no reliable D call. Trimming pared 5 bases from V and 5 bases from J, leaving 13 bases between. The CDR3 covers 14 residues. The germline gives CDR1 MNHEY, CDR2 SMNVEV (reference sequence).

The chain is built from TRBV7-9 and TRBJ1-1; D gene unclear. This CDR3 region has 15 residues. V dropped 5 bases and J dropped 1 base, with 14 bases sitting between them. Looked up from germline, CDR1 is SEHNR and CDR2 is FQNEAQ (reference sequence). The CDR3 DNA reads as TGTGCCAGCAGCGCCCAAGAGGTCCGGAACACTGAAGCTTTCTTT. Its protein is CASSAQEVRNTEAFF. Using reference TRBV7-9 and TRBJ1-1 for the parts outside the CDR3, the full variable domain is DTGVSQNPRHKITKRGQNVTFRCDPISEHNRLYWYRQTLGQGPEFLTYFQNEAQLEKSRLLSDRFSAERPKGSFSTLEIQRTEQGDSAMYLCASSAQEVRNTEAFFGQGTRLTVV.

The J gene is TRBJ2-6, the V gene TRBV28; D is possibly TRBD2 (7 bases). CDR3 size: 16 residues. V gave up 7 bases and J gave up 3 bases, with 16 bases separating them. The germline CDR1 and CDR2 sequences are MDHEN and SYDVKM. The CDR3 bases are TGTGCCAGCAAAGGGGGGGGACCCCTTGGGGCCAACGTCCTGACTTTC. Protein sequence: CASKGGGPLGANVLTF.

The rearrangement uses TRBV5-1 and TRBJ1-3; D perhaps matches TRBD1 (5 bases). The CDR3 extends over 18 amino acids. Germline lookup yields CDR1 SGHRS and CDR2 YFSETQ. The V end lost 4 bases, the J end lost 0 bases, and 20 bases lay between the germline ends. The CDR3 bases are TGCGCCAGCAGCCAAGGGGCTGTGAGGGTCCGCTCTGGAAACACCATATATTTT. Amino acid sequence: CASSQGAVRVRSGNTIYF.

The V gene is TRBV4-1, the J gene TRBJ2-5; 9 nucleotides agree with TRBD1. The germline V gene encodes CDR1 MGHRA and CDR2 YSYEKL. With 0 bases clipped from V and 5 bases from J, the junction kept 10 bases outside the gene matches. This CDR3 spans 17 amino acids. As DNA, the CDR3 is TGCGCCAGCAGCCAAGACCCCGGACAGGGGTCCTGGGAGACCCAGTACTTC. Translated: CASSQDPGQGSWETQYF.

This clone was seen a handful of times. The chain uses TRBV7-8 and TRBJ2-7; TRBD1 might be the D (6 bases). Germline V gives CDR1 SGHVS, CDR2 FQNEAQ. Trimming took 4 bases from V and 1 from J, leaving 11 bases between them. The CDR3 sequence is 14 residues long. CDR3 sequence reads: CASSSADRSYEQYF. CDR3 nucleotides: TGTGCCAGCAGCTCGGCCGACAGGTCCTACGAGCAGTACTTC.

V is TRBV28 and J is TRBJ1-1, with a weak D call TRBD1 (5 bases). Trimming removed 7 bases from V and 4 bases from J, with 25 bases in between. The CDR3 extends over 17 amino acids. Germline lookup yields CDR1 MDHEN and CDR2 SYDVKM. The CDR3 loop reads CASKHQGLGGRGTEAFF. The CDR3 DNA is TGTGCCAGCAAGCACCAAGGATTGGGGGGAAGGGGCACTGAAGCTTTCTTT. Combining the CDR3 with reference TRBV28 and TRBJ1-1 gives the whole variable domain DVKVTQSSRYLVKRTGEKVFLECVQDMDHENMFWYRQDPGLGLRLIYFSYDVKMKEKGDIPEGYSVSREKKERFSLILESASTNQTSMYLCASKHQGLGGRGTEAFFGQGTRLTVV.

J is TRBJ2-4 and V is TRBV4-1; no reliable D call. The V gene lost 1 base and the J gene lost 8 bases, with 12 bases spanning the gap. In germline, CDR1 is MGHRA, CDR2 YSYEKL. The CDR3 contains 14 residues. In DNA, the CDR3 is TGCGCCAGCAGCCAAGTAGGTGTAGGGCACATTCAGTACTTC. Translated, it gives CASSQVGVGHIQYF.

This rearrangement joins TRBV9 to TRBJ2-1; 14 bases align to TRBD2. The V gene's germline CDR1 is SGDLS and CDR2 YYNGEE. This CDR3 region has 15 residues. The J segment lost 8 bases and the V segment lost 4 bases, leaving 5 bases of the junction unmatched. CDR3 in amino acids: CASSSGLAGGDEQFF. As DNA, the CDR3 is TGTGCCAGCAGCTCAGGACTAGCGGGGGGCGATGAGCAGTTCTTC. Based on the CDR3 plus reference TRBV9 and TRBJ2-1, the full variable domain is DSGVTQTPKHLITATGQRVTLRCSPRSGDLSVYWYQQSLDQGLQFLIQYYNGEERAKGNILERFSAQQFPDLHSELNLSSLELGDSALYFCASSSGLAGGDEQFFGPGTRLTVL.